The 32 T cell receptor beta chains in this list originate from one sample, sequenced in a study of shared clonotypes between healthy human individuals. The table came from immunoSEQ multiplex PCR; TCRdb's copy has only in-frame clones and leaves some out. Of 85,000 to 100,000 clones in the sample, roughly two thirds are singletons; the top ten hold approximately 49%. The sample consisted of memory CD8+ T cells sorted from blood. Sample subset: CD45RO+ cells pooled with CCR7-negative TemRA cells. All receptors derive from a man aged 25 to 40 in good health.

The chain couples TRBV9 to TRBJ2-5, with 11 bases aligning to TRBD2. Germline CDR1 SGDLS, CDR2 YYNGEE. Losses at the gene ends were 4 bases for V and 3 bases for J; bases not matched to a gene: 8. The CDR3 totals 16 residues. The CDR3 is CASSMFMGLAEETQYF. The CDR3 coding sequence is TGTGCCAGCAGCATGTTCATGGGACTAGCGGAAGAGACCCAGTACTTC.

The rearrangement joins TRBV12-1 to TRBJ2-6; TRBD1, the D gene given by the table, was not confirmed from the DNA. TRBV12-1 is labeled a pseudogene. This CDR3 region has 18 residues. The CDR3 DNA sequence: TGTGCCAGCAGCCAAGGGTATTATAGGACAAAGTCGGGCCAACGTCTGACTTTC. Protein sequence: CASSQGYYRTKSGQRLTF.

This chain links TRBV7-9 with TRBJ1-2; 8 positions agree with TRBD1. Germline CDR1 is SEHNR and CDR2 is FQNEAQ (reference sequence). V lost 5 bases to trimming and J lost 5 bases; unmatched junction nucleotides: 4. This CDR3 is built from 13 residues. The CDR3 protein is CASSGGQDYGYTF. The CDR3 DNA is TGTGCCAGCAGCGGGGGACAGGATTATGGCTACACCTTC.

The chain has TRBV6-4 and TRBJ2-2, with 9 nucleotides matching TRBD2. Trimming removed 5 bases from V and 4 bases from J; junction bases left unmatched: 2. The germline V gene has CDR1 MRHNA and CDR2 SNTAGT. The CDR3 sequence is 14 residues long. The CDR3 DNA reads as TGTGCCAGCAGTAATAGCGGGAGCACCGGGGAGCTGTTTTTT. It is translated as CASSNSGSTGELFF.

The chain couples TRBV11-2 to TRBJ2-7; the match to TRBD2 covers 14 bases. The germline gives CDR1 SGHAT, CDR2 FQNNGV. Trimming at V came to 4 bases and at J to 2 bases, leaving 10 bases not matched to a gene. There are 18 residues in the CDR3. Here the CDR3 reads CASSSLMGTSGRAYEQYF. The CDR3 nucleotides are TGTGCCAGCAGCTCTCTCATGGGGACTAGCGGGAGAGCCTACGAGCAGTACTTC.

This clone appeared a few times. The J gene is TRBJ2-3, the V gene TRBV19; 8 positions agree with TRBD1. Germline V gives CDR1 LNHDA, CDR2 SQIVND (reference sequence). V lost 5 bases and J lost 6; bases outside the gene matches: 10. This CDR3 spans 15 amino acids. The CDR3 region has the DNA TGTGCCAGTAGTCGGGACAGGAGCAAAGAGGATACGCAGTATTTT. Its protein is CASSRDRSKEDTQYF. The whole variable domain, remainder taken from reference TRBV19 and TRBJ2-3, is DGGITQSPKYLFRKEGQNVTLSCEQNLNHDAMYWYRQDPGQGLRLIYYSQIVNDFQKGDIAEGYSVSREKKESFPLTVTSAQKNPTAFYLCASSRDRSKEDTQYFGPGTRLTVL.

The chain carries TRBV7-2 and TRBJ2-1, with D perhaps matching TRBD2 (5 bases). This CDR3 comprises 15 residues. Trimming shortened V by 2 bases and J by 0 bases, and 8 bases separated the two germline ends. Looked up from germline, CDR1 is SGHTA and CDR2 is FQGNSA. CDR3 sequence (DNA): TGTGCCAGCAGCTTAATAGGGAGCTCCTACAATGAGCAGTTCTTC. Translating gives CASSLIGSSYNEQFF.

The chain employs TRBV4-3 and TRBJ2-5; D may be TRBD2 (6 bases). From germline, CDR1 is LGHNA and CDR2 YSLEER. CDR3 length: 15 residues. Trimming shortened V by 0 bases and J by 1 base, and 9 bases separated the two germline ends. CDR3 in amino acids: CASSQEGRIQETQYF. For the CDR3, the DNA is TGCGCCAGCAGCCAAGAGGGGAGGATCCAAGAGACCCAGTACTTC.

This clone was recorded a few times. The same CDR3 also results from other DNA sequences found in this sample. The rearrangement joins TRBV27 to TRBJ2-2, with D possibly being TRBD1 (5 bases). V was pared by 6 bases and J by 4 bases, with 12 bases between. The CDR3 runs 14 residues. CDR1 and CDR2 from the germline V gene are MNHEY and SMNVEV (reference sequence). The DNA for the CDR3 is TGTGCCAGCAGCCTCTTTAGGGGCACCGGGGAGCTGTTTTTT. Protein sequence: CASSLFRGTGELFF.

This clone has just one count. This rearrangement joins TRBV28 to TRBJ2-7; 7 positions match TRBD1. This CDR3 region has 17 residues. Germline V gene lookup returns CDR1 MDHEN and CDR2 SYDVKM. V shed 6 bases and J 0 bases; nucleotides not matched to a gene: 14. CDR3 amino acids: CASSRGTVSRGSYEQYF. The CDR3, as DNA: TGTGCCAGCAGCCGAGGGACAGTCAGCAGGGGCTCCTACGAGCAGTACTTC.

This clone was counted between two and nine times. The genes are TRBV7-6 and TRBJ2-7; perhaps TRBD2 as D (5 bases). V gave up 1 base and J gave up 7 bases, with 8 bases separating them. The germline V gene encodes CDR1 SGHVS and CDR2 FNYEAQ. CDR3 length: 12 amino acids. The CDR3 protein is CASSLDRREQYF. CDR3 DNA: TGTGCCAGCAGCTTAGATCGGAGGGAGCAGTACTTC.

This chain connects TRBV7-2 to TRBJ1-2; the D gene is possibly TRBD1 (5 bases). The germline V and J ends were trimmed by 1 base and 8 bases, with 17 bases remaining between them. From germline, CDR1 is SGHTA and CDR2 FQGNSA. The CDR3 has 15 residues. The chain's CDR3 is CASSLDGALLLGYTF. The CDR3 nucleotides read TGTGCCAGCAGCTTAGATGGGGCTCTTCTTCTCGGCTACACCTTC.

V is TRBV7-2 and J is TRBJ1-4, with 9 nucleotides matching TRBD1. Germline lookup yields CDR1 SGHTA and CDR2 FQGNSA. V trimming: 0 bases; J trimming: 6 bases; junction bases outside the gene matches: 2. CDR3 length equals 15 residues. The CDR3 loop is CASSLAGQGYEKLFF. DNA of the CDR3: TGTGCCAGCAGCTTAGCGGGACAGGGCTATGAAAAACTGTTTTTT. The full variable domain, completed using reference TRBV7-2 and TRBJ1-4, is GAGVSQSPSNKVTEKGKDVELRCDPISGHTALYWYRQSLGQGLEFLIYFQGNSAPDKSGLPSDRFSAERTGGSVSTLTIQRTQQEDSAVYLCASSLAGQGYEKLFFGSGTQLSVL.

This clone was found a few times. V gene TRBV5-5 combines with J gene TRBJ2-7, with D tentatively TRBD2 (6 bases). CDR1 is SGHKS, CDR2 YYEKEE, per germline (reference sequence). V dropped 1 base and J dropped 3 bases, with 11 bases sitting between them. CDR3 length equals 14 residues. Here the CDR3 reads CASSLSVGGYEQYF. The CDR3 DNA reads TGTGCCAGCAGCTTGTCGGTGGGGGGCTACGAGCAGTACTTC.

This chain links TRBV29-1 with TRBJ1-1; D is unresolved. Deletions cut 0 bases from V and 7 bases from J, with 12 bases between. Germline values: CDR1 SQVTM, CDR2 ANQGSEA. The CDR3 is 13 residues long. CDR3 sequence: CSVEEVAAVEAFF. CDR3 sequence (DNA): TGCAGCGTTGAAGAAGTAGCCGCCGTTGAAGCTTTCTTT.

A word on this clone: Different DNA sequences within this sample yield the same CDR3. The chain employs TRBV28 and TRBJ2-7; D is unresolved. The V gene lost 8 bases and the J gene lost 1 base, with 9 bases spanning the gap. Germline V lookup: CDR1 MDHEN, CDR2 SYDVKM. The CDR3 extends over 12 amino acids. The CDR3, as DNA: TGTGCCAGCGTTGGTGGATCCTACGAGCAGTACTTC. This sequence encodes CASVGGSYEQYF.

The CDR3 DNA reads TGTGCCACCAGCAGAGATTTCAGTCAGCCTTACGAGCAGTACTTC. It translates to CATSRDFSQPYEQYF. The chain has TRBV15 and TRBJ2-7; D unclear. Trimming stripped 0 bases from V and 4 bases from J, with 13 bases between. Germline-derived CDR1 and CDR2 are LNHNV and YYDKDF (reference sequence). This CDR3 is 15 amino acids long.

Remarks on this clone: This sequence is one base from a far larger clone and is likely a read error. The chain employs TRBV15 and TRBJ2-2, with D possibly matching TRBD1 (6 bases). In germline, CDR1 is LNHNV, CDR2 YYDKDF (reference sequence). This CDR3 has 18 amino acids. V was trimmed by 7 bases and J by 2 bases, leaving 23 bases between them. The CDR3 bases are TGTGCCACCAAGGCTGGGGGCAGCGTCCAAGAAAACACCGGGGAGCTGTTTTTT. This translates into CATKAGGSVQENTGELFF.

This clone was observed a few times. The chain carries TRBV13 and TRBJ2-4; D remains unclear. CDR1 and CDR2 from the germline V gene are PRHDT and FYEKMQ (reference sequence). CDR3 length equals 15 residues. V was pared by 0 bases and J by 0 bases, with 6 bases between. Written as DNA, the CDR3 is TGTGCCAGCAGCTTAGGGGCGTTAGCCAAAAACATTCAGTACTTC. Translation: CASSLGALAKNIQYF.

Only a few counts were recorded for this clone. This sequence joins TRBV5-4 and TRBJ2-7, with 11 bases identical to TRBD2. Germline values: CDR1 SGHNT, CDR2 YYREEE (reference sequence). V gave up 0 bases and J gave up 6 bases; unmatched junction bases: 5. The CDR3 is 15 amino acids. The CDR3 reads CASSLELAGASEQYF. The CDR3 region has the DNA TGTGCCAGCAGCTTGGAACTAGCGGGAGCCTCCGAGCAGTACTTC.

CDR3 protein: CASSFTRTGGIGELFF. DNA of the CDR3: TGTGCCAGCAGTTTTACTCGGACAGGGGGCATCGGGGAGCTGTTTTTT. This chain connects TRBV27 to TRBJ2-2, with 11 bases matching TRBD1. After removal of 3 bases from V and 7 bases from J, the junction contained 7 bases not matched to a gene. Germline CDR1 reads MNHEY; CDR2 reads SMNVEV (reference sequence). This CDR3 has 16 amino acids.

This clone was detected a few times. V gene TRBV6-5 combines with J gene TRBJ1-2, with D perhaps TRBD1 (5 bases). The CDR3 loop spans 14 amino acids. V was pared by 5 bases and J by 4 bases, with 14 bases between. Germline assignment: CDR1 MNHEY and CDR2 SVGAGI. The CDR3 bases are TGTGCCAGCAGTCCCCAGGGAGGAACCTATGGCTACACCTTC. Translated, it gives CASSPQGGTYGYTF.

This clone was recorded a few times. V gene TRBV15 combines with J gene TRBJ2-3; maybe TRBD2 (6 bases). Looked up from germline, CDR1 is LNHNV and CDR2 is YYDKDF (reference sequence). V was shortened by 1 base and J by 3 bases, with 14 bases between the two germline ends. The CDR3 contains 16 residues. The CDR3 sequence: CATSRGSGMETDTQYF. The CDR3 DNA reads as TGTGCCACCAGCAGAGGTAGCGGAATGGAAACAGATACGCAGTATTTT.

The chain combines TRBV29-1 with TRBJ2-5; D might be TRBD1 (7 bases). V was trimmed by 6 bases and J by 4 bases, leaving 18 bases between them. The CDR3 runs to 14 residues. The germline V gene has CDR1 SQVTM and CDR2 ANQGSEA. CDR3 coding DNA: TGCAGCGTCGAAAGGGGGGCAGGGGGAGAGACCCAGTACTTC. Amino acid sequence: CSVERGAGGETQYF.

This clone has a count of ten or more. This chain joins TRBV4-3 and TRBJ2-7; tentatively, D is TRBD2 (5 bases). Germline-derived CDR1 and CDR2 are LGHNA and YSLEER. V lost 0 bases, J lost 6 bases, and 15 bases lay in between. This CDR3 contains 15 residues. The CDR3 DNA is TGCGCCAGCAGCCAAGACGGCACTTCGGGATCCGAGCAGTACTTC. Translated: CASSQDGTSGSEQYF.

This clone was recorded a few times. The chain combines TRBV2 with TRBJ2-1, with TRBD2 as a possible D gene (5 bases). The CDR3 is 14 amino acids. Per the germline V gene, CDR1 is SNHLY and CDR2 is FYNNEI. Trimming cost V 8 bases and J 0 bases, with 11 bases left between them. CDR3 residues: CASERADSYNEQFF. The CDR3, as DNA: TGTGCCAGCGAGAGGGCAGACTCCTACAATGAGCAGTTCTTC.

V usage is TRBV2 and J usage is TRBJ2-2, with 8 nucleotides matching TRBD2. V was clipped by 7 bases and J by 6 bases; unmatched bases: 22. The CDR3 is 19 amino acids. Germline V gene sequence: CDR1 SNHLY, CDR2 FYNNEI. CDR3 nucleotides: TGTGCCAGCAACACCTGGATCATTCCGGGGACTAGTCGGGCCGGGGAGCTGTTTTTT. Translating gives CASNTWIIPGTSRAGELFF.

The chain uses TRBV9 and TRBJ2-1; possible D gene TRBD2, 6 bases. Germline loops: CDR1 SGDLS, CDR2 YYNGEE. The germline V and J ends were trimmed by 7 bases and 0 bases, with 23 bases remaining between them. CDR3 length: 18 amino acids. CDR3 sequence reads: CASAVSAGTASSYNEQFF. In DNA, the CDR3 is TGTGCCAGCGCTGTTTCAGCAGGGACTGCCAGCTCCTACAATGAGCAGTTCTTC.

With regard to this clone: The sample carries other DNA sequences with the same CDR3. V and J are TRBV29-1 and TRBJ1-1; D ambiguous. The V gene's germline CDR1 is SQVTM and CDR2 ANQGSEA. V was trimmed by 6 bases and J by 1 base, leaving 9 bases between them. This CDR3 spans 12 amino acids. This CDR3 is CSVVPGNTEAFF. In DNA, the CDR3 is TGCAGCGTAGTCCCGGGGAACACTGAAGCTTTCTTT.

The CDR3 DNA reads as TGTGCCAGCAGCTTAGCGGGGGACGGACCGTACGAGCAGTACTTC. Translating gives CASSLAGDGPYEQYF. The gene calls are TRBV7-2 and TRBJ2-7; D possibly uses TRBD1 or TRBD2 (5 bases each). Germline CDR1 is SGHTA and CDR2 is FQGNSA. Trimming took 0 bases from V and 4 from J, leaving 13 bases between them. The CDR3 totals 15 residues.

In its sample, this clone was seen a few times. The chain has TRBV11-2 and TRBJ2-7; D assignment may be TRBD1 or TRBD2 (5 bases each). Trimming took off 3 bases at V and 1 base at J, with 19 bases between the two ends. The V gene's germline CDR1 is SGHAT and CDR2 FQNNGV. This CDR3 spans 17 amino acids. CDR3 protein: CASSFRDLGDRSYEQYF. As DNA, the CDR3 is TGTGCCAGCAGCTTTCGGGATCTGGGGGACCGATCCTACGAGCAGTACTTC.

This clone occurred once. The chain combines TRBV2 with TRBJ2-3; 7 bases align to TRBD2. Germline lookup yields CDR1 SNHLY and CDR2 FYNNEI. The CDR3 is 14 residues long. With V trimmed by 6 bases and J by 3 bases, 6 bases remained unmatched. The CDR3: CASRSTGGTDTQYF. CDR3 nucleotides: TGTGCCAGCAGATCAACGGGGGGTACAGATACGCAGTATTTT. The full variable domain, with the rest looked up from reference TRBV2 and TRBJ2-3, is EPEVTQTPSHQVTQMGQEVILRCVPISNHLYFYWYRQILGQKVEFLVSFYNNEISEKSEIFDDQFSVERPDGSNFTLKIRSTKLEDSAMYFCASRSTGGTDTQYFGPGTRLTVL.